This T cell receptor (beta chain) emerged from a study of a mutant IDH1 vaccine in newly diagnosed glioma (dated by TCRdb to the early 2020s). Background for the entire study: Of the 32 patients who were treated, 62.5% were male and 37.5% were female, and the mean age was approximately 40 years. Prior to enrollment, patients had been given standard therapy consisting of radiotherapy alone, temozolomide alone, or radiochemotherapy with temozolomide, with the combination given to most patients. For exploratory analyses, about two dozen treated patients had longitudinal TCRB deep sequencing done wherever samples were available. Peripheral blood was drawn at six visits: V03 (baseline), V05, V07, V10, V12 and V13.

Overall study outcomes, separate from this receptor: Immune responses induced by the vaccine were seen in 90% to 95% of patients across multiple MHC alleles. It was noted by the authors that analyses of patient blood samples could not be reproduced owing to sample limitations. No apparent relationship was observed between pseudoprogression and alterations in the top peripheral T cell clonotypes detected by TCRB sequencing. PBMC samples for TCRB deep sequencing were selected based on availability.

The library was produced with the immunoSEQ multiplex PCR assay. The hsTCRB Kit was used according to the manufacturer's protocol to amplify rearranged TCR beta chain sequences. Sequencing of TCRB libraries was carried out on an Illumina MiSeq. From the authors' description of their analysis: The proprietary platform of the kit vendor was used for demultiplexing, trimming and gene mapping. Held by TCRdb, this immuneACCESS table contains in-frame sequences only and omits some clones. Under half of the omission traces to an unresolved V gene where checked; the cause of the rest is unknown. The V and J calls and clone size come from that table; D and trimming were worked out from the DNA. The sample table holds under 75,000 clones, of which 91% were seen once. The top ten hold roughly 2.5% of the sample. This specimen's time point label, interpreted: baseline, week 1 (first vaccination visit). The treatment or condition tag for this specimen amounts to: pre-vaccination baseline after standard-of-care therapy. The donors had newly diagnosed IDH1-mutant astrocytomas of WHO grade 3 or 4 that showed loss of nuclear ATRX. The samples were drawn from NOA16, a multicentre, single-arm, open-label phase I trial in Germany that tested a mutant IDH1 peptide vaccine in humans for the first time. Visit V03 blood draws served as the baseline sample for immunogenicity testing. Genomic DNA for TCRB sequencing was extracted from EDTA blood using the DNeasy Blood and Tissue Kit.

A remark on this clone: This receptor's antigen is unknown. Base qualities are not provided; no much larger clone lies one nucleotide away.

This specimen was PBMCs, taken from a glioma patient treated with radiotherapy, temozolomide or both. The clonotype comes from a man in his fifties or sixties with glioma.

The CDR3 reads as follows: CASSLRGGVSDTQYF. The nucleotides are TGTGCCAGCAGCTTACGTGGCGGGGTATCTGATACGCAGTATTTT. The V gene is TRBV7-3 and the J gene is TRBJ2-3, and possibly TRBD2, on 6 matching bases. In the germline V gene, CDR1 corresponds to SGHTA and CDR2 to FQGTGA. Trimming costs V 2 bases and J 6 bases, and their ends lie 15 bases apart. The CDR3 measures 15 amino acids from cysteine to phenylalanine. The sequence is cut down to CDR3 DNA, 45 bases in frame from base 1.